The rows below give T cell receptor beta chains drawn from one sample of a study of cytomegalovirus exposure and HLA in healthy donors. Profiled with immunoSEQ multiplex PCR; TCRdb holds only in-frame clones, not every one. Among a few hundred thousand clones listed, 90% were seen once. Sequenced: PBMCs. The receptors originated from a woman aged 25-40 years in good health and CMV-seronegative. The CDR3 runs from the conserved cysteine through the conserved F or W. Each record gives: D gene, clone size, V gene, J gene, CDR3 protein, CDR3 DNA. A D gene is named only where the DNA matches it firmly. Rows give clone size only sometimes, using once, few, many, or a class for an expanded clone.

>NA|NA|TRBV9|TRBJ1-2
CASSVEGLNYGYTF
TGTGCCAGCAGCGTGGAGGGACTGAACTATGGCTACACCTTC
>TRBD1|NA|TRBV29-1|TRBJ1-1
CSVHPGQMNTEAFF
TGCAGCGTTCACCCGGGACAGATGAACACTGAAGCTTTCTTT
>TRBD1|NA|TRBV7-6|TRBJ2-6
CASSLVSGQGTAGANVLTF
TGTGCCAGCAGCTTAGTTTCGGGACAGGGAACGGCCGGGGCCAACGTCCTGACTTTC
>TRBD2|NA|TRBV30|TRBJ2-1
CACEGLAFNEQFF
TGTGCCTGCGAAGGACTAGCGTTCAATGAGCAGTTCTTC
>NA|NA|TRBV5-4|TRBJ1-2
CASSLSSGWRASGYTF
TGTGCCAGCAGCTTGAGTTCAGGGTGGCGGGCTTCAGGCTACACCTTC
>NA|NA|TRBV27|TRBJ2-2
CASRGGTAGELFF
TGTGCCAGCAGGGGAGGAACGGCCGGGGAGCTGTTTTTT
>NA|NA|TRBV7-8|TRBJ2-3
CASSLTGAVTEPDTQYF
TGTGCCAGCAGCTTAACGGGGGCGGTTACGGAACCAGATACGCAGTATTTT
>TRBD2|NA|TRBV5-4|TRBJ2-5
CASSLQAGDETQYF
TGTGCCAGCAGCTTACAAGCGGGAGATGAGACCCAGTACTTC
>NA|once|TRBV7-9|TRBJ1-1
CASSAIGRGDTEAFF
TGTGCCAGCAGCGCTATCGGACGGGGGGACACTGAAGCTTTCTTT
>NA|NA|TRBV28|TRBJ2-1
CASSSSGTNLYNEQFF
TGTGCCAGCAGTAGTTCCGGCACGAATCTCTACAATGAGCAGTTCTTC
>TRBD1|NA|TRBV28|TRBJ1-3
CASSLGQGINTIYF
TGTGCCAGCAGTCTCGGACAGGGTATCAACACCATATATTTT
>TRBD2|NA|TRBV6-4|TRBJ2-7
CASSDSTSGYEQYF
TGTGCCAGCAGTGACTCGACTAGCGGCTACGAGCAGTACTTC
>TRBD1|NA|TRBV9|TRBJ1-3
CASSTPKDRSFSGNTIYF
TGTGCCAGCAGCACACCCAAGGACAGGTCGTTCTCTGGAAACACCATATATTTT
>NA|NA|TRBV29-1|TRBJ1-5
CSVGGYNQPQHF
TGCTCCGTCGGTGGATACAATCAGCCCCAGCATTTT
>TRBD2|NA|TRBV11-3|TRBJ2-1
CASSLYGGSSYNEQFF
TGTGCCAGCAGCTTGTATGGCGGGAGCTCCTACAATGAGCAGTTCTTC
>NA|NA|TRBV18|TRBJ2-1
CASSPRVALGNEQFF
TGTGCCAGCTCCCCCAGGGTAGCCCTAGGGAATGAGCAGTTCTTC
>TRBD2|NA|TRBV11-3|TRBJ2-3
CASTTWGGGGTDTQYF
TGTGCCAGCACTACGTGGGGGGGAGGGGGCACAGATACGCAGTATTTT
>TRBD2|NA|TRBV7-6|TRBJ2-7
CASSSAPGEGRPYEQYF
TGTGCCAGCAGCTCAGCCCCCGGGGAGGGGAGGCCCTACGAGCAGTACTTC
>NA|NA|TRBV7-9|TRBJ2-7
CASSFRQGIYEQYF
TGTGCCAGCAGCTTTCGCCAGGGGATCTACGAGCAGTACTTC
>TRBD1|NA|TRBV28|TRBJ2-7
CASRTAAGGSYEQYF
TGTGCCAGCAGAACCGCGGCAGGGGGCTCCTACGAGCAGTACTTC
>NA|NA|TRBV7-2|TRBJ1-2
CASSRSLVREGYTF
TGTGCCAGCAGCCGGTCCTTGGTCCGTGAGGGCTACACCTTC
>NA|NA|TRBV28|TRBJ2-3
CASSPWTRTDTQYF
TGTGCCAGCAGTCCATGGACCCGCACAGATACGCAGTATTTT
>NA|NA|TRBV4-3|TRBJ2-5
CASSQDLQLRTQYF
TGCGCCAGCAGCCAAGATCTTCAGTTAAGGACCCAGTACTTC
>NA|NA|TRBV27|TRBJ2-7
CASSLLGVSYEQYF
TGTGCCAGCAGTTTATTAGGCGTCTCCTACGAGCAGTACTTC
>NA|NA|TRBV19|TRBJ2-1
CASRIGYNEQFF
TGTGCCAGTAGGATAGGGTACAATGAGCAGTTCTTC
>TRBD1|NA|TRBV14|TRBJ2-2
CASSYSGTANTGELFF
TGTGCCAGCAGCTACTCCGGGACAGCGAACACCGGGGAGCTGTTTTTT
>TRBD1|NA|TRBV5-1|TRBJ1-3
CASSPMTGTGNTIYF
TGCGCCAGCAGCCCTATGACAGGGACCGGAAACACCATATATTTT
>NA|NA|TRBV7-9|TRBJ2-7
CASSLTLFEQYF
TGTGCCAGCAGCTTAACTCTTTTCGAGCAGTACTTC
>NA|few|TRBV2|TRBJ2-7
CATGGIDYEQYF
TGTGCCACCGGTGGTATCGACTACGAGCAGTACTTC
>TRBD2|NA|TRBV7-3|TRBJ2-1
CASSQAGGRNNEQFF
TGTGCCAGCAGCCAAGCGGGAGGGAGGAACAATGAGCAGTTCTTC
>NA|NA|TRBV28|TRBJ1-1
CASSPPQRDTEAFF
TGTGCCAGCAGTCCCCCACAGAGGGACACTGAAGCTTTCTTT
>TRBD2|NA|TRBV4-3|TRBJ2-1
CASSQDRLAGYNEQFF
TGCGCCAGCAGCCAAGATCGACTAGCGGGGTACAATGAGCAGTTCTTC
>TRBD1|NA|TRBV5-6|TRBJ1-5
CASSYYTKTGNGNQPQHF
TGTGCCAGCAGCTACTATACTAAGACAGGGAACGGCAATCAGCCCCAGCATTTT
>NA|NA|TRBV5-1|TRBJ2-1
CASSLGADYNEQFF
TGCGCCAGCAGCTTGGGAGCGGATTACAATGAGCAGTTCTTC
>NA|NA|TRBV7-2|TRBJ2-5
CASSFRRDYQETQYF
TGTGCCAGCAGCTTTCGAAGGGACTACCAAGAGACCCAGTACTTC
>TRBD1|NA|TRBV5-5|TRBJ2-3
CASSLGDRARTDTQYF
TGTGCCAGCAGCTTGGGAGACAGGGCACGAACAGATACGCAGTATTTT
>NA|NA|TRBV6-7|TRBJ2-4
CASPLLPARSKNIQYF
TGTGCCAGTCCTTTACTCCCGGCAAGGTCCAAAAACATTCAGTACTTC